This T cell receptor (beta chain) comes out of a study of blood T cells in healthy people across ages. Each donor had ten milliliters of peripheral blood drawn. Per-sample PBMC isolation yielded at least 6 million cells. Broader study findings: Conclusively comparing naive with antigen-experienced cells was impossible with unsorted PBMCs.

The germline gives CDR1 SEHNR, CDR2 FQNEAQ (reference sequence). This CDR3 has 13 residues. Trimming removed 4 bases from V and 3 bases from J, with 10 bases in between. About this clonotype itself: The antigen remains undetermined.

Together with a sample-barcoded 5' primer, a J-beta primer mix was included in a second PCR lasting about 7 to 12 cycles. Through a template-switch adaptor with 12 random nucleotides, each cDNA molecule received a tag. TCRdb ran MiXCR on the 5' RACE reads and lists one entry per CDR3 protein. The sample holds a few hundred thousand distinct CDR3 sequences, 25% to 30% seen once. The chain is built from TRBV7-9 and TRBJ2-7, with a tentative D call TRBD1 (7 bases). Sequencing used blood. The source of this sequence is a woman between 65 and 79 years old in good health. CDR3 amino acids: CASSSGDSYEQYF. CDR3 nucleotide sequence: TGTGCCAGCAGCTCGGGGGACAGCTACGAGCAGTACTTC.